There are a few counts of the clone carrying this T cell receptor (beta chain). The data derive from a study of beta chain features in type 1 diabetes. The CDR3 has 14 amino acids. V shed 6 bases and J shed 1 base, with 9 bases lying between them. The V gene's germline CDR1 is MDHEN and CDR2 SYDVKM. Since all of the isolated RNA was reverse transcribed, expressed TCRB transcripts were what got sequenced. Profiling relied on immunoSEQ multiplex PCR, and the TCRdb table lists in-frame clones only, not all of them. Here the sample spans 850,000 to 900,000 clones, about a sixth being singletons. The J gene is TRBJ2-2, the V gene TRBV28; D is perhaps TRBD1 (6 bases). Sequencing was carried out using naive CD4+ T cells from blood. This sequence was found in a woman under 30 in good health. The CDR3 bases are TGTGCCAGCAGCCCCAGGGGGAACACCGGGGAGCTGTTTTTT. It encodes CASSPRGNTGELFF. Combining the CDR3 with reference TRBV28 and TRBJ2-2 gives the whole variable domain DVKVTQSSRYLVKRTGEKVFLECVQDMDHENMFWYRQDPGLGLRLIYFSYDVKMKEKGDIPEGYSVSREKKERFSLILESASTNQTSMYLCASSPRGNTGELFFGEGSRLTVL.